This T cell receptor beta chain was identified during a study of blood T cell repertoires in COVID-19. Study summary: Specimens from acute and convalescent COVID-19 originated in the United States, Italy and Spain.

Germline values: CDR1 SGHNT, CDR2 YYREEE (reference sequence). Trimming left V 1 base short and J 6 bases short, with 7 bases between. There are 12 residues in the CDR3. The assay was immunoSEQ multiplex PCR, and TCRdb's table has in-frame clones only and misses some. Of hundreds of thousands of clones listed, roughly 85% are singletons. The rearrangement joins TRBV5-4 to TRBJ1-2; D is ambiguous. The sequenced sample was peripheral blood. The origin of this receptor is an elderly woman with acute or convalescent COVID-19. DNA of the CDR3: TGTGCCAGCAGCTTGAGGGAGGATGGCTACACCTTC. The encoded protein is CASSLREDGYTF.